The rows below give T cell receptor beta chains drawn from one sample of a study of metastatic and nonmetastatic thyroid tumors. From the PCR reads, TCRdb re-called clones with MiXCR. The sample has around 45,000 clones; less than 20% are singletons. Sequences were obtained from blood. The receptors were sampled from a female donor with papillary thyroid cancer or a benign thyroid nodule (not recorded which). Some clones in this sample may be carry-over from other donors' samples. CDR3s include the opening cysteine and the closing phenylalanine or tryptophan. Fields, in order: D gene, J gene, clone size, V gene, CDR3 protein, CDR3 DNA. A D gene is named only where the DNA matches it firmly. For some rows the clone size is stated as once, few or many, or as a class when expanded; others skip it.

TRBD1 TRBJ1-5 many TRBV27 CASSPDRGYSNQPQHF TGTGCCAGCAGTCCGGACAGGGGATATAGCAATCAGCCCCAGCATTTT
NA TRBJ2-7 many TRBV10-3 CAISEPTSSYEQYF TGTGCCATCAGTGAGCCTACAAGCTCCTACGAGCAGTACTTC
TRBD1 TRBJ2-7 many TRBV6-1 CASSSQDRAYEQYF TGTGCCAGCAGTTCGCAGGACAGGGCCTACGAGCAGTACTTC
NA TRBJ1-6 many TRBV5-4 CASSGGRGNSPLHF TGTGCCAGCAGCGGAGGGCGTGGAAATTCACCCCTCCACTTT
NA TRBJ2-1 NA TRBV12-3/TRBV12-4 CASSLHQANEQFF TGTGCCAGCAGTTTACACCAGGCAAATGAGCAGTTCTTC
TRBD1 TRBJ2-1 many TRBV5-1 CASSLGQGPYNEQFF TGCGCCAGCAGCTTGGGACAGGGGCCCTACAATGAGCAGTTCTTC
NA TRBJ1-5 many TRBV12-3/TRBV12-4 CASSSSAGAQHF TGTGCCAGCAGTTCCAGCGCGGGAGCCCAGCATTTT
TRBD2 TRBJ2-2 NA TRBV4-2 CASSRGEASGRADTGELFF TGTGCCAGCAGCCGCGGGGAGGCTAGCGGGAGGGCAGACACCGGGGAGCTGTTTTTT
TRBD1 TRBJ2-5 many TRBV2 CASSSQGTGSQETQYF TGTGCCAGCAGTTCCCAAGGGACAGGGTCCCAAGAGACCCAGTACTTC
NA TRBJ1-5 NA TRBV11-3 CASSLDLRQPQHF TGTGCCAGCAGCTTAGATCTGAGGCAGCCCCAGCATTTT
TRBD1 TRBJ1-5 few TRBV27 CASSYSTGNQPQHF TGTGCCAGCAGTTACTCGACAGGGAATCAGCCCCAGCATTTT
NA TRBJ1-3 many TRBV19 CASSPEWGVGNTIYF TGTGCCAGTAGTCCCGAGTGGGGGGTTGGAAACACCATATATTTT
NA TRBJ2-3 many TRBV6-1 CASSSSASFTDTQYF TGTGCCAGCAGCTCGAGCGCCTCTTTCACAGATACGCAGTATTTT
NA TRBJ1-1 NA TRBV12-3/TRBV12-4 CAISFAQGEALF TGTGCCATCAGTTTCGCACAGGGTGAAGCTCTCTTT
NA TRBJ1-2 few TRBV28 CASSLGVCAYGYTF TGTGCCAGCAGTTTGGGCGTGTGCGCTTATGGCTACACCTTC
NA TRBJ2-7 many TRBV2 CASRRYRYEQYF TGTGCCAGCAGGAGATACCGGTACGAGCAGTACTTC
NA TRBJ2-7 few TRBV12-3/TRBV12-4 CASSLSLAPLYEQYF TGTGCAAGCAGTTTAAGTCTTGCTCCCCTCTATGAGCAGTACTTC
NA TRBJ1-4 once TRBV4-2 CASSQAPGSLSNEKLFF TGTGCCAGCAGCCAAGCCCCAGGGAGCCTCTCTAATGAAAAACTGTTTTTT
NA TRBJ2-5 few TRBV6-1 CASSEHQETQYF TGTGCCAGCAGTGAACACCAAGAGACCCAGTACTTC
NA TRBJ1-5 many TRBV6-6 CASSYSRVGGQPQHF TGTGCCAGCAGTTACTCCAGGGTGGGGGGTCAGCCCCAGCATTTT
NA TRBJ2-5 many TRBV29-1 CSVDAWEGTETQYF TGCAGCGTTGATGCCTGGGAAGGGACAGAGACCCAGTACTTC
TRBD2 TRBJ2-3 many TRBV7-3 CASSSKTLAGGRDTQYF TGTGCCAGCAGCTCTAAAACGCTAGCGGGAGGTCGAGATACGCAGTATTTT
NA TRBJ2-6 many TRBV19 CASSRDKLPSGANVLTF TGTGCCAGTAGTAGGGACAAACTACCCTCTGGGGCCAACGTCCTGACTTTC
TRBD1 TRBJ2-7 many TRBV27 CASSLWDRGLPYF TGTGCCAGCAGTTTATGGGACAGGGGCCTTCCCTACTTC